This T cell receptor beta chain is drawn from a study of blood T cell repertoires in COVID-19. Trimming stripped 4 bases from V and 2 bases from J, with 10 bases between. The CDR3 sequence is 14 residues long. Germline CDR1 and CDR2: SGHRS and YFSETQ. Clones were read by immunoSEQ multiplex PCR, and TCRdb kept only the in-frame ones, dropping some. This sample has some 120,000 clones; about 86% occur once, and the top ten carry around 15%. The chain couples TRBV5-1 to TRBJ2-1, with a tentative D call TRBD2 (6 bases). The sequence was obtained from a woman between 50 and 59 years old with acute or convalescent COVID-19. The sample comprised peripheral blood. In nucleotides, the CDR3 is TGCGCCAGCAGCCCCGGCGGGACCTACAATGAGCAGTTCTTC. It yields the protein CASSPGGTYNEQFF.